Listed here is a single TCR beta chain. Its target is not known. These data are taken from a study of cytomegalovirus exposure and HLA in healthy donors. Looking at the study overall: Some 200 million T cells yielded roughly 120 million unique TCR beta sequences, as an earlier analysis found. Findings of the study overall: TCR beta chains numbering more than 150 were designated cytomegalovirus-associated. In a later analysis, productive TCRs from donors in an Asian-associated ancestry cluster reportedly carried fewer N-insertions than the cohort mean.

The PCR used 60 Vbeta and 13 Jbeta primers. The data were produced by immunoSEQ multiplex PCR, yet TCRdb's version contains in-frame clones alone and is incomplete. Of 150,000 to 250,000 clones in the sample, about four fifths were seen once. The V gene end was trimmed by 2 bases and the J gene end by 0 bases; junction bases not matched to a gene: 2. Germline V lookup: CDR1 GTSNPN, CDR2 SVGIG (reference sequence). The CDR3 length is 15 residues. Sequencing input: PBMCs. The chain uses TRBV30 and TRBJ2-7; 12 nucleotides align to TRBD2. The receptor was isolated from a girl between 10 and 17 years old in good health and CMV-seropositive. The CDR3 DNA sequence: TGTGCCTGGAGTCCTAGCGGGGGGGCCTCCTACGAGCAGTACTTC. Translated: CAWSPSGGASYEQYF.